This TCR beta chain was captured in a study of blood T cell repertoires in COVID-19. The V end was cut by 2 bases, the J end by 0 bases, with 9 bases between. Germline assignment: CDR1 SGHKS and CDR2 YYEKEE (reference sequence). The CDR3 length is 15 residues. Data came from immunoSEQ multiplex PCR; TCRdb stores just in-frame clones and leaves some out. The table lists 370,000 or so clones, approximately 80% of them singletons. The chain has TRBV5-5 and TRBJ1-5; TRBD1 is a possible D gene (5 bases). Material: peripheral blood. The receptor was derived from a human donor with acute or convalescent COVID-19. The donor label of this sample is uncertain. The CDR3 bases are TGTGCCAGCAGCTTCCATAGGGGTAGCAATCAGCCCCAGCATTTT. Translation gives CASSFHRGSNQPQHF.